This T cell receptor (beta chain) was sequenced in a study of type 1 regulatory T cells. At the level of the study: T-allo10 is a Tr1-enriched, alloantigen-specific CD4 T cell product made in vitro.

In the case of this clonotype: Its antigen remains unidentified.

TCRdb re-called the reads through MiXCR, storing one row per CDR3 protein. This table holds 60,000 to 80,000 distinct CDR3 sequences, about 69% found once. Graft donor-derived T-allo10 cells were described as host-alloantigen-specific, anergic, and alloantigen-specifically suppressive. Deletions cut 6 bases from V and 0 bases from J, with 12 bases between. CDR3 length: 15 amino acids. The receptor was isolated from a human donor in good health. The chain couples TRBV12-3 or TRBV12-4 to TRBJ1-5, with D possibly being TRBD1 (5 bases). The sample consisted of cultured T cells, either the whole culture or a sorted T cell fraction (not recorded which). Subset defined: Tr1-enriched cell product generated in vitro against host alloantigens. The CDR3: CASRTGTVSNQPQHF. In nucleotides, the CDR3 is TGTGCCAGCAGAACCGGGACGGTTAGCAATCAGCCCCAGCATTTT.